These 25 T cell receptor beta chains originate from one sample sequenced in a study of OX40 agonist ivuxolimab in advanced cancers. Libraries were prepared by immunoSEQ multiplex PCR; TCRdb keeps only in-frame clonotypes and omits some of them. The sample lists 55,000 to 85,000 clones; approximately 86% were seen once. The sample consisted of CD4+ or CD8+ T cells sorted from blood, taken in a trial of the OX40 agonist ivuxolimab. These receptors were collected from an adult with an advanced solid tumor such as melanoma, head and neck, liver or kidney cancer.

This sequence joins TRBV5-1 and TRBJ2-3; 8 bases are shared with TRBD1. With 3 bases clipped from V and 5 bases from J, the junction kept 5 bases outside the gene matches. The CDR3 spans 14 residues. Germline V gives CDR1 SGHRS, CDR2 YFSETQ. The CDR3 here is CASSYKQGGDTQYF. The CDR3 DNA is TGCGCCAGCAGCTATAAACAGGGGGGAGATACGCAGTATTTT.

The chain couples TRBV10-2 to TRBJ2-1; TRBD1 might be the D (5 bases). The germline V gene encodes CDR1 WSHSY and CDR2 SAAADI. With 6 bases removed from V and 1 base from J, the gap between germline ends came to 10 bases. CDR3 size: 14 residues. This CDR3 reads CASRAGLSYNEQFF. The CDR3 DNA reads as TGCGCCAGCAGGGCAGGGTTATCCTACAATGAGCAGTTCTTC.

In DNA form, the CDR3 reads TGTGCCTGGAGGGAGACATTCAGGGGCCCTACTCGAGGGTCACCCCTCCACTTT. This encodes CAWRETFRGPTRGSPLHF. V gene TRBV30 combines with J gene TRBJ1-6; weak D call: TRBD1 (6 bases). The CDR3 length is 18 residues. The V gene's germline CDR1 is GTSNPN and CDR2 SVGIG (reference sequence). Trimming left V 3 bases short and J 10 bases short, with 28 bases between. The whole variable domain, remainder taken from reference TRBV30 and TRBJ1-6, is SQTIHQWPATLVQPVGSPLSLECTVEGTSNPNLYWYRQAAGRGLQLLFYSVGIGQISSEVPQNLSASRPQDRQFILSSKKLLLSDSGFYLCAWRETFRGPTRGSPLHFGNGTRLTVT.

The CDR3 coding sequence is TGTGCCAGCAGTGCAGGGGCCTTCTACAATGAGCAGTTCTTC. This sequence encodes CASSAGAFYNEQFF. V is TRBV2 and J is TRBJ2-1; maybe TRBD1 (6 bases). V gave up 4 bases and J gave up 3 bases, with 10 bases separating them. The CDR3 extends over 14 amino acids. The germline V gene encodes CDR1 SNHLY and CDR2 FYNNEI.

The J gene is TRBJ2-1, the V gene TRBV7-3, with 7 bases aligning to TRBD1. Per the germline V gene, CDR1 is SGHTA and CDR2 is FQGTGA. V gave up 2 bases and J gave up 4 bases; unmatched junction bases: 11. This CDR3 contains 17 residues. CDR3 in amino acids: CASSLSSTGISYNEQFF. The CDR3 region has the DNA TGTGCCAGCAGCTTATCTTCGACAGGGATTAGTTACAATGAGCAGTTCTTC.

The chain employs TRBV7-9 and TRBJ2-5; possible D gene TRBD1, 5 bases. CDR1 and CDR2 (germline): SEHNR, FQNEAQ (reference sequence). Between the trimmed V and J ends, which lost 5 bases and 5 bases, there was a span of 15 bases. CDR3 size: 14 residues. CDR3 sequence reads: CASSTPRGLETQYF. For the CDR3, the DNA is TGTGCCAGCAGCACACCAAGGGGTCTGGAGACCCAGTACTTC.

The V call is TRBV30, the J call TRBJ2-5; D ambiguous. This CDR3 is 13 amino acids long. V lost 5 bases and J lost 0, with 10 bases in between. Per the germline V gene, CDR1 is GTSNPN and CDR2 is SVGIG (reference sequence). The CDR3 here is CAWEKGYQETQYF. In nucleotides, the CDR3 is TGTGCCTGGGAGAAAGGGTACCAAGAGACCCAGTACTTC.

The chain uses TRBV15 and TRBJ1-1, with 11 bases matching TRBD1. J was trimmed by 10 bases and V by 0 bases; bases with no gene match: 7. CDR3 size: 15 residues. CDR1 and CDR2 (germline): LNHNV, YYDKDF (reference sequence). CDR3 sequence reads: CATSRDRGQGVGAFF. CDR3 in DNA: TGTGCCACCAGCAGAGATAGGGGACAGGGGGTAGGAGCTTTCTTT.

The CDR3 sequence is CASSLGGYRHEQYF. CDR3 in DNA: TGTGCCAGCAGCTTGGGAGGCTATAGGCACGAGCAGTACTTC. This rearrangement joins TRBV5-4 to TRBJ2-7, with D uncertain. This CDR3 contains 14 residues. Germline assignment: CDR1 SGHNT and CDR2 YYREEE (reference sequence). Trimming took off 0 bases at V and 5 bases at J, with 12 bases between the two ends. The full variable domain, completed using reference TRBV5-4 and TRBJ2-7, is ETGVTQSPTHLIKTRGQQVTLRCSSQSGHNTVSWYQQALGQGPQFIFQYYREEENGRGNFPPRFSGLQFPNYSSELNVNALELDDSALYLCASSLGGYRHEQYFGPGTRLTVT.

V usage is TRBV30 and J usage is TRBJ2-3; D is perhaps TRBD2 (7 bases). Trimming removed 0 bases from V and 2 bases from J, with 15 bases in between. In germline, CDR1 is GTSNPN, CDR2 SVGIG (reference sequence). The CDR3 consists of 16 residues. The CDR3 DNA sequence: TGTGCCTGGAGTGTAAGGGGCGGGGGCCTCACAGATACGCAGTATTTT. Translation: CAWSVRGGGLTDTQYF.

This chain links TRBV6-1 with TRBJ1-1; the match to TRBD1 covers 10 bases. V was clipped by 11 bases and J by 4 bases; unmatched bases: 7. From germline, CDR1 is MNHNS and CDR2 SASEGT. The CDR3 is made up of 13 amino acids. In nucleotides, the CDR3 is TGTGCCGGGGCCGGGACAGGGGTCACTGAAGCTTTCTTT. Its translation is CAGAGTGVTEAFF.

In this sample, this clone turned up many times. The V and J genes are TRBV5-1 and TRBJ2-1, with 11 positions matching TRBD1. The CDR3 has 15 residues. V was pared by 4 bases and J by 3 bases, with 3 bases of the junction left unmatched. Germline V gene lookup returns CDR1 SGHRS and CDR2 YFSETQ. CDR3 region: CASSPGTGGYNEQFF. DNA of the CDR3: TGCGCCAGCAGCCCCGGGACAGGGGGCTACAATGAGCAGTTCTTC.

The rearrangement joins TRBV29-1 to TRBJ2-1; D remains ambiguous. Trimming pared 4 bases from V and 5 bases from J, leaving 9 bases between. The CDR3 totals 12 residues. Germline loops: CDR1 SQVTM, CDR2 ANQGSEA. CDR3 region: CSVGERDNEQFF. The DNA of the CDR3 is TGCAGCGTTGGTGAGCGCGACAATGAGCAGTTCTTC.

The chain has TRBV7-8 and TRBJ1-2; D unresolved. V lost 3 bases, J lost 1 base, and 12 bases lay in between. CDR1 and CDR2 from the germline V gene are SGHVS and FQNEAQ. This CDR3 has 15 amino acids. In DNA, the CDR3 is TGTGCCAGCAGCTTGCTTACTAGGGATAACTATGGCTACACCTTC. Its protein is CASSLLTRDNYGYTF.

The chain has TRBV5-4 and TRBJ2-7, with TRBD1 identical over 8 bases. The CDR3 extends over 14 amino acids. Germline CDR1 is SGHNT and CDR2 is YYREEE (reference sequence). The ends lost 2 bases at V and 4 bases at J; junction bases unmatched: 5. The CDR3 region has the DNA TGTGCCAGCAGCTTCGGAGACAGGGGTTACGAGCAGTACTTC. Protein: CASSFGDRGYEQYF.

CDR3 sequence (DNA): TGTGCCACCAGCCTGGACTACTCGGATAATTCACCCCTCCACTTT. Protein: CATSLDYSDNSPLHF. This chain links TRBV15 with TRBJ1-6; D is uncertain. V lost 5 bases and J lost 5, with 13 bases in between. This CDR3 has 15 residues. CDR1 and CDR2 (germline): LNHNV, YYDKDF (reference sequence).

This chain links TRBV7-2 with TRBJ2-5; no definite D call. The CDR3 runs 16 residues. Trimming removed 1 base from V and 5 bases from J, with 17 bases in between. In germline, CDR1 is SGHTA, CDR2 FQGNSA. Here the CDR3 reads CASSLGSGGFGETQYF. In DNA form, the CDR3 reads TGTGCCAGCAGCTTAGGTAGTGGTGGATTTGGTGAGACCCAGTACTTC.

The V call is TRBV11-3, the J call TRBJ1-5; the D is unclear. CDR1 is SGHNT and CDR2 is YENEEA in the germline V gene. With 2 bases removed from V and 10 bases from J, the gap between germline ends came to 12 bases. The CDR3 sequence is 13 residues long. CDR3 in amino acids: CASSLRGKGPQHF. CDR3 in DNA: TGTGCCAGCAGCTTAAGAGGGAAGGGACCCCAGCATTTT. Full variable domain (remainder filled in from reference TRBV11-3 and TRBJ1-5): EAGVVQSPRYKIIEKKQPVAFWCNPISGHNTLYWYLQNLGQGPELLIRYENEEAVDDSQLPKDRFSAERLKGVDSTLKIQPAELGDSAVYLCASSLRGKGPQHFGDGTRLSIL.

This chain links TRBV5-1 with TRBJ2-7; 10 positions agree with TRBD1. Trimming cost V 2 bases and J 5 bases; bases outside gene matches: 7. The CDR3 is 15 residues long. CDR1 SGHRS and CDR2 YFSETQ come from the germline V gene. The CDR3 reads CASSFRTGGFHEQYF. The CDR3 DNA reads TGCGCCAGCAGCTTTCGGACAGGGGGGTTTCACGAGCAGTACTTC.

The chain couples TRBV6-5 to TRBJ2-1; maybe TRBD1 (6 bases). The CDR3 has 15 amino acids. The V and J ends lost 2 bases and 4 bases respectively, with 12 bases between them. CDR1 and CDR2 from the germline V gene are MNHEY and SVGAGI. CDR3 residues: CASSYMGAKYNEQFF. In DNA form, the CDR3 reads TGTGCCAGCAGTTACATGGGGGCGAAATACAATGAGCAGTTCTTC.

This clone has just one count. This chain joins TRBV6-6 and TRBJ1-5; 8 positions agree with TRBD1. Germline assignment: CDR1 MNHNY and CDR2 SVGAGI (reference sequence). The CDR3 sequence is 15 residues long. V shed 6 bases, J shed 2 bases, and the junction held 6 bases outside the gene matches. CDR3 in amino acids: CASSPGQARNQPQHF. The CDR3 DNA is TGTGCCAGCAGCCCGGGACAGGCTCGCAATCAGCCCCAGCATTTT.

The J gene is TRBJ2-3, the V gene TRBV7-2; D not resolved. The V gene's germline CDR1 is SGHTA and CDR2 FQGNSA. This CDR3 region has 14 residues. Trimming left V 1 base short and J 6 bases short, with 11 bases between. The CDR3 reads CASSLGPSADTQYF. CDR3 bases: TGTGCCAGCAGCTTAGGGCCTTCTGCGGATACGCAGTATTTT.

The chain couples TRBV30 to TRBJ1-4, with D possibly matching TRBD1 (6 bases). V shed 5 bases and J shed 7 bases, with 14 bases lying between them. Per the germline V gene, CDR1 is GTSNPN and CDR2 is SVGIG (reference sequence). The CDR3 extends over 13 amino acids. CDR3 sequence: CAWVGGPGEKLFF. Here the CDR3 DNA reads TGTGCCTGGGTGGGGGGCCCGGGTGAAAAACTGTTTTTT.

V gene TRBV19 combines with J gene TRBJ2-3; D gene uncertain. V was cut by 7 bases and J by 2 bases, with 10 bases left in between. The length of the CDR3 is 13 residues. Germline V lookup: CDR1 LNHDA, CDR2 SQIVND (reference sequence). This chain's CDR3 is CASMQDFTDTQYF. The CDR3 coding sequence is TGTGCCAGTATGCAGGATTTCACAGATACGCAGTATTTT.

The J gene is TRBJ2-3, the V gene TRBV4-3, with TRBD2 matching 10 bases. The CDR3 has 17 amino acids. CDR1 and CDR2 from the germline V gene are LGHNA and YSLEER. J gave up 2 bases and V 0 bases, and 5 bases lay outside the gene matches. CDR3 loop: CASSQDLAGAITDTQYF. As DNA, the CDR3 is TGCGCCAGCAGCCAAGATCTAGCGGGGGCGATCACAGATACGCAGTATTTT.